This T cell receptor beta chain is from a study of post-analysis software for immune sequencing data. Comment on this clonotype: Germline and junction disagree at one end, which may indicate a read error.

Unique molecular identifiers featured in each of the TCR beta cDNA libraries. TCRdb analysed the PCR reads with MiXCR anew, one entry per CDR3 protein. The table shows some 700,000 distinct CDR3 sequences, with approximately 60% occurring only once. Sequenced sample: blood. The origin of this receptor is a girl aged 2 to 10 with multiple sclerosis.

This CDR3 is CSVEGDRASEETQYF. In DNA form, the CDR3 reads TGCAGCGTCGAAGGGGACAGGGCGAGTGAGGAGACCCAGTACTTC. This chain joins TRBV29-1 and TRBJ2-5; TRBD1 matches at 9 bases. The CDR3 totals 15 residues. The germline gives CDR1 SQVTM, CDR2 ANQGSEA.